A selection of T cell receptor beta chains follows, all from one sample in a study of response to subunit inactivated influenza vaccine. One entry per CDR3 protein, called by TCRdb with MiXCR from the RT-PCR reads. The data contain about 800,000 distinct CDR3 sequences, approximately 21% of them seen just once; the ten biggest clones take up roughly 10%. Here the sequenced sample was PBMCs from blood, taken more than 4 days after vaccination. Every receptor here comes from a man over 45 who received an inactivated influenza vaccine. Both conserved end residues are part of each CDR3. The D gene is left open where the match is weak. Clone size is given for some rows only: seen once, a few or many times, or a class if the clone is expanded.

d_gene	abundance	v_gene	j_gene	CDR3aa	CDR3nt
.	few	TRBV3-1	TRBJ2-1	CASSHPDEYREQFF	TGTGCCAGCAGCCACCCCGACGAGTACAGGGAGCAGTTCTTC
TRBD1	.	TRBV7-7	TRBJ2-7	CASRKAGTGGYEQYF	TGTGCTAGCAGGAAAGCCGGGACAGGGGGCTACGAGCAGTACTTC
TRBD2	.	TRBV20-1	TRBJ2-3	CSAYRLAGDKDTQYF	TGCAGTGCTTACAGACTAGCGGGAGATAAAGATACGCAGTATTTT
.	few	TRBV5-8	TRBJ2-2	CASSIEQGDTGELFF	TGTGCCAGCAGCATAGAACAGGGAGACACCGGGGAGCTGTTTTTT
.	few	TRBV10-1	TRBJ2-7	CASSEGGEQYF	TGCGCCAGCAGTGAGGGGGGCGAGCAGTACTTC
.	.	TRBV5-5	TRBJ1-2	CASSLSGGGNYGYTF	TGTGCCAGCAGCTTGTCGGGGGGCGGGAACTATGGCTACACCTTC
TRBD2	many	TRBV29-1	TRBJ2-1	CSVEAPRESSYNEQFF	TGCAGCGTTGAAGCCCCGCGGGAGAGCTCCTACAATGAGCAGTTCTTC
.	.	TRBV6-2/TRBV6-3	TRBJ2-6	CASRKRPVQSSGANVLTF	TGTGCCAGCAGAAAAAGGCCAGTACAGAGCTCTGGGGCCAACGTCCTGACTTTC
TRBD1	few	TRBV29-1	TRBJ2-7	CSVGTGGSSYEQYF	TGCAGCGTTGGGACAGGGGGCTCCAGCTACGAGCAGTACTTC
.	many	TRBV12-3/TRBV12-4	TRBJ2-5	CASSFSGLQETQYF	TGTGCCAGCAGTTTTTCAGGCCTGCAAGAGACCCAGTACTTC
.	few	TRBV7-2	TRBJ2-5	CASSQPSGVGTQYF	TGTGCCAGCAGCCAGCCCAGCGGCGTGGGGACCCAGTACTTC
.	many	TRBV5-1	TRBJ2-5	CASKVGEAQETQYF	TGCGCCAGCAAGGTAGGGGAGGCACAAGAGACCCAGTACTTC
.	.	TRBV30	TRBJ2-6	CAWSVDSGANVLTF	TGTGCCTGGAGTGTGGACTCTGGGGCCAACGTCCTGACTTTC
.	few	TRBV5-1	TRBJ1-6	CASRAGTSGGSPLHF	TGCGCCAGCAGAGCGGGGACCTCGGGCGGTTCACCCCTCCACTTT
TRBD1	.	TRBV20-1	TRBJ1-2	CSARATGGYGYTF	TGCAGTGCTAGAGCTACAGGGGGGTATGGCTACACCTTC
.	many	TRBV10-3	TRBJ2-1	CAISESVNEQFF	TGTGCCATCAGTGAGTCCGTAAATGAGCAGTTCTTC
.	.	TRBV28	TRBJ2-3	CASSLGSRKSTDTQYF	TGTGCCAGCAGTTTAGGGTCTAGAAAGAGCACAGATACGCAGTATTTT
TRBD1	few	TRBV5-4	TRBJ1-1	CASSPMYRGRNTEAFF	TGTGCCAGCAGCCCGATGTACAGGGGGCGGAACACTGAAGCTTTCTTT
.	.	TRBV20-1	TRBJ2-5	CSARVGTLQETQYF	TGCAGTGCTAGAGTTGGGACGCTTCAAGAGACCCAGTACTTC
.	few	TRBV20-1	TRBJ2-7	CSATAPVGEQYF	TGCAGTGCCACCGCCCCCGTCGGGGAGCAGTACTTC
TRBD2	few	TRBV3-1	TRBJ2-1	CASSQGEGVRFF	TGTGCCAGCAGCCAAGGGGAGGGCGTTCGGTTCTTC
.	.	TRBV28	TRBJ1-5	CASSSVDNQPQHF	TGTGCCAGCAGTTCAGTCGACAATCAGCCCCAGCATTTT
.	.	TRBV6-1	TRBJ2-7	CASTLNPAVGYEQYF	TGTGCCAGCACCCTGAACCCGGCTGTGGGGTACGAGCAGTACTTC
.	.	TRBV4-3	TRBJ1-2	CASSQGSRGYGYTF	TGCGCCAGCAGCCAAGGCTCCAGGGGCTATGGCTACACCTTC
.	.	TRBV24-1	TRBJ2-3	CATSDGDLTSTDTQYF	TGTGCCACCAGTGATGGGGACCTTACTAGCACAGATACGCAGTATTTT
.	few	TRBV20-1	TRBJ2-1	CSAPSGDEQFF	TGCAGTGCCCCCTCGGGAGATGAGCAGTTCTTC
TRBD1	.	TRBV7-9	TRBJ2-1	CASSSAGTGNYNEQFF	TGTGCCAGCAGCTCCGCCGGGACAGGGAACTACAATGAGCAGTTCTTC
TRBD1	few	TRBV20-1	TRBJ1-2	CSARREDRVAGYTF	TGCAGTGCTAGGAGGGAGGACAGGGTTGCGGGCTACACCTTC
TRBD2	.	TRBV5-1	TRBJ2-7	CASSLEPSGSVYEQYF	TGCGCCAGCAGCTTGGAACCTAGCGGGAGCGTCTACGAGCAGTACTTC
.	few	TRBV24-1	TRBJ2-5	CATSGTGTQEETQYF	TGTGCCACCAGTGGTACCGGGACTCAAGAAGAGACCCAGTACTTC
TRBD2	few	TRBV10-3	TRBJ2-3	CAINPGLAGGEQYF	TGTGCCATCAATCCGGGACTAGCGGGGGGTGAACAGTATTTT
TRBD2	many	TRBV13	TRBJ2-7	CASSLRLAGAYEQYF	TGTGCCAGCAGCTTACGACTAGCGGGAGCCTACGAGCAGTACTTC
.	many	TRBV12-5	TRBJ1-5	CASGPGRRNQPQHF	TGTGCTAGTGGCCCCGGACGACGCAATCAGCCCCAGCATTTT
TRBD1	.	TRBV12-3/TRBV12-4	TRBJ1-6	CASTEGQGRSPLHF	TGTGCCAGCACCGAGGGACAGGGGCGTTCACCCCTCCACTTT
.	.	TRBV12-3/TRBV12-4	TRBJ2-7	CASSLVQPSGYYEQYF	TGTGCCAGCAGTTTAGTCCAGCCCTCGGGCTACTACGAGCAGTACTTC
TRBD2	few	TRBV12-3/TRBV12-4	TRBJ2-1	CASSERGAYNEQFF	TGTGCCAGCAGTGAGCGGGGAGCTTACAATGAGCAGTTCTTC
.	few	TRBV7-8	TRBJ1-1	CASSLVAGRRTNTEAFF	TGTGCCAGCAGCTTAGTGGCCGGGAGGAGGACAAACACTGAAGCTTTCTTT